The 10 T cell receptor beta chains listed next were all sequenced from one sample in a study of response to subunit inactivated influenza vaccine. TCRdb redid the calling of the RT-PCR reads with MiXCR, one entry per CDR3 protein. The top ten clones hold about an eighth of a sample with 150,000 to 200,000 distinct CDR3 sequences, roughly 10% of them seen once. Sequenced here: non-naive T cells sorted from PBMCs, sampled about 40 days after vaccination. The receptors were sampled from a man aged 45-60 years who received an inactivated influenza vaccine.

This clonotype has a handful of counts. For the CDR3, the DNA is TGTGCCAGCAGCTTTGGGGACAGCTACGAGCAGTACTTC. Amino acids: CASSFGDSYEQYF. This chain connects TRBV7-6 to TRBJ2-7; TRBD1 aligns across 7 bases. CDR1 and CDR2 (germline): SGHVS, FNYEAQ. The junction had 2 bases not matched to a gene; V was cut back by 3 bases and J by 3 bases. The CDR3 runs 13 residues. The full variable domain, with the rest looked up from reference TRBV7-6 and TRBJ2-7, is GAGVSQSPRYKVTKRGQDVALRCDPISGHVSLYWYRQALGQGPEFLTYFNYEAQQDKSGLPNDRFSAERPEGSISTLTIQRTEQRDSAMYRCASSFGDSYEQYFGPGTRLTVT.

The rearrangement joins TRBV27 to TRBJ1-2, with 7 bases matching TRBD1. V shed 6 bases, J shed 4 bases, and the junction held 11 bases outside the gene matches. This CDR3 region has 15 residues. The germline V gene has CDR1 MNHEY and CDR2 SMNVEV (reference sequence). The CDR3 reads CASRDGTAPSYGYTF. In DNA form, the CDR3 reads TGTGCCAGCAGGGACGGGACAGCCCCCAGCTATGGCTACACCTTC.

This clonotype has only a few counts. This chain uses TRBV28 with TRBJ2-3; 7 positions agree with TRBD2. V trimming: 4 bases; J trimming: 2 bases; junction bases outside the gene matches: 3. The germline V gene has CDR1 MDHEN and CDR2 SYDVKM. The CDR3 totals 14 residues. The CDR3 nucleotides are TGTGCCAGCAGTTCGGGACTATACACAGATACGCAGTATTTT. Amino acids: CASSSGLYTDTQYF.

This clonotype was found a few times. The V and J genes are TRBV12-3 or TRBV12-4 and TRBJ2-2; TRBD1 matches 10 bases. This CDR3 has 15 residues. Trimming at V came to 8 bases and at J to 5 bases, leaving 8 bases not matched to a gene. This CDR3 is CASRTRTGGTGELFF. The CDR3 DNA reads as TGTGCCAGCCGAACCAGGACAGGGGGTACCGGGGAGCTGTTTTTT.

The sample holds a few counts of this clonotype. The chain is built from TRBV5-4 and TRBJ2-1; no reliable D call. Germline V lookup: CDR1 SGHNT, CDR2 YYREEE (reference sequence). Trimming pared 1 base from V and 3 bases from J, leaving 5 bases between. The CDR3 is made up of 13 amino acids. CDR3 coding DNA: TGTGCCAGCAGCTTGAATCTCTACAATGAGCAGTTCTTC. As protein: CASSLNLYNEQFF.

The gene calls are TRBV18 and TRBJ2-5; no clear D gene. Germline CDR1 and CDR2: KGHSH and LQKENI. CDR3 length: 13 residues. The V gene lost 3 bases and the J gene lost 4 bases, with 9 bases spanning the gap. The CDR3 loop is CASSPRSTETQYF. DNA of the CDR3: TGTGCCAGCTCACCGAGATCCACAGAGACCCAGTACTTC.

The chain is built from TRBV20-1 and TRBJ2-2; D is unresolved. The CDR3 extends over 13 amino acids. Germline lookup yields CDR1 DFQATT and CDR2 SNEGSKA (reference sequence). Trimming removed 1 base at V and 4 bases at J, with 7 bases between. The CDR3 sequence is CSARAPGTGELFF. The CDR3 DNA is TGCAGTGCTAGAGCCCCAGGCACCGGGGAGCTGTTTTTT.

V and J are TRBV7-3 and TRBJ2-1, with TRBD2 matching over 7 bases. The CDR3 loop spans 15 amino acids. The ends lost 0 bases at V and 8 bases at J; junction bases unmatched: 7. From germline, CDR1 is SGHTA and CDR2 FQGTGA. CDR3 protein: CASSLTMAGAHEQFF. CDR3 coding DNA: TGTGCCAGCAGCTTAACGATGGCGGGAGCCCATGAGCAGTTCTTC.

This clonotype was observed a handful of times. This chain links TRBV2 with TRBJ1-4; TRBD1 matches at 11 bases. Trimming removed 6 bases from V and 8 bases from J; junction bases left unmatched: 8. Germline V gives CDR1 SNHLY, CDR2 FYNNEI. The CDR3 is made up of 15 amino acids. The CDR3 region is CASSHGQGAREKLFF. For the CDR3, the DNA is TGTGCCAGCAGCCACGGACAGGGGGCGCGGGAAAAACTGTTTTTT.

Ten or more counts support this clonotype. The CDR3 nucleotides read TGCGCCAGCAGCCCAATGGGGGACCTTAAAATGAACACTGAAGCTTTCTTT. Its translation is CASSPMGDLKMNTEAFF. The genes are TRBV4-3 and TRBJ1-1, with a possible D match to TRBD1 (5 bases). Trimming pared 4 bases from V and 0 bases from J, leaving 18 bases between. CDR1 is LGHNA, CDR2 YSLEER, per germline. This CDR3 has 17 amino acids.